These 6 T cell receptor beta chains were sequenced from one sample in a study of cytomegalovirus exposure and HLA in healthy donors. In the PCR, 60 Vbeta and 13 Jbeta primers were used. Profiling relied on immunoSEQ multiplex PCR, and the TCRdb table lists in-frame clones only, not all of them. The sample contains about 110,000 clones, around three quarters of which appear only once. The sequencing input was PBMCs. These receptors were taken from a man aged 25 to 40 in good health and CMV-seronegative.

The rearrangement links TRBV10-3 to TRBJ1-5, with TRBD1 identical over 9 bases. Germline CDR1 and CDR2: ENHRY and SYGVKD. After removal of 0 bases from V and 7 bases from J, the junction contained 10 bases not matched to a gene. CDR3 size: 17 residues. The CDR3 region is CAISESTGTGSDQPQHF. The CDR3 DNA reads TGTGCCATCAGTGAGTCGACAGGGACAGGGTCCGACCAGCCCCAGCATTTT.

V and J are TRBV29-1 and TRBJ1-2; 9 bases match TRBD1. This CDR3 is built from 14 residues. Per the germline V gene, CDR1 is SQVTM and CDR2 is ANQGSEA. J was trimmed by 2 bases and V by 5 bases; bases with no gene match: 6. The CDR3 protein is CSVTPTGGNYGYTF. CDR3 sequence (DNA): TGCAGCGTTACTCCGACAGGGGGGAACTATGGCTACACCTTC.

V is TRBV30 and J is TRBJ2-7, with 9 nucleotides matching TRBD1. J gave up 3 bases and V 0 bases, and 3 bases lay outside the gene matches. Germline V gene sequence: CDR1 GTSNPN, CDR2 SVGIG (reference sequence). The CDR3 is made up of 14 amino acids. CDR3 amino acids: CAWSVGDRVYEQYF. The CDR3 nucleotides are TGTGCCTGGAGTGTAGGGGACAGGGTCTACGAGCAGTACTTC.

V is TRBV28 and J is TRBJ2-7; maybe TRBD2 (6 bases). There are 14 residues in the CDR3. The germline V gene encodes CDR1 MDHEN and CDR2 SYDVKM. Trimming pared 2 bases from V and 5 bases from J, leaving 13 bases between. CDR3 loop: CASSLTSMWDEQYF. The CDR3 nucleotides are TGTGCCAGCAGTTTAACTAGCATGTGGGACGAGCAGTACTTC.

This chain joins TRBV30 and TRBJ1-2; a weak D match, TRBD1 (5 bases). The V end was cut by 0 bases, the J end by 5 bases, with 19 bases between. CDR3 size: 16 residues. CDR1 and CDR2 (germline): GTSNPN, SVGIG (reference sequence). The CDR3 DNA sequence: TGTGCCTGGAGTGTACTCCCTCCGGGCAGGGAATATGGCTACACCTTC. As protein: CAWSVLPPGREYGYTF.

The CDR3 bases are TGTGCCAGCAGTGAAGGAGGCTGGATGGGCGTCGGGGAGCTGTTTTTT. This encodes CASSEGGWMGVGELFF. J is TRBJ2-2 and V is TRBV25-1; perhaps TRBD2 as D (5 bases). Germline lookup yields CDR1 MGHDK and CDR2 SYGVNS. CDR3 size: 16 residues. V was shortened by 2 bases and J by 7 bases, with 17 bases between the two germline ends.